The 18 T cell receptor beta chains listed next were all sequenced from one sample in a study of shared clonotypes between healthy human individuals. Terminally differentiated effector memory CD45RA+ cells were excluded by CCR7 positive selection of CD45RO-negative cells. Clones were read by immunoSEQ multiplex PCR, and TCRdb kept only the in-frame ones, dropping some. The data contain approximately 810,000 clones, nearly 95% of them singletons. Sequences were obtained from naive CD8+ T cells sorted from blood. Receptors originate from a man aged 30-40 years in good health.

CDR3: CASSAWNQETQYF. The CDR3 DNA is TGTGCCAGCAGTGCTTGGAACCAAGAGACCCAGTACTTC. The V and J genes are TRBV6-1 and TRBJ2-5; D is undetermined. The CDR3 sequence is 13 residues long. Germline CDR1 is MNHNS and CDR2 is SASEGT. With 4 bases removed from V and 0 bases from J, the gap between germline ends came to 6 bases.

J is TRBJ1-1 and V is TRBV7-9; no firm D call. This CDR3 comprises 12 residues. CDR1 is SEHNR, CDR2 FQNEAQ, per germline (reference sequence). Trimming removed 3 bases at V and 6 bases at J, with 8 bases between. As DNA, the CDR3 is TGTGCCAGCAGCTTTGGGAAGGCTGAAGCTTTCTTT. It yields the protein CASSFGKAEAFF. The whole variable domain, filled in from reference TRBV7-9 and TRBJ1-1, reads DTGVSQNPRHKITKRGQNVTFRCDPISEHNRLYWYRQTLGQGPEFLTYFQNEAQLEKSRLLSDRFSAERPKGSFSTLEIQRTEQGDSAMYLCASSFGKAEAFFGQGTRLTVV.

V usage is TRBV19 and J usage is TRBJ1-5; unclear D gene. Trimming took off 3 bases at V and 0 bases at J, with 9 bases between the two ends. This CDR3 is 15 amino acids long. The germline V gene has CDR1 LNHDA and CDR2 SQIVND (reference sequence). This chain's CDR3 is CASSIGFYSNQPQHF. CDR3 in DNA: TGTGCCAGTAGTATTGGGTTCTATAGCAATCAGCCCCAGCATTTT. The full variable domain, its missing parts supplied by reference TRBV19 and TRBJ1-5, is DGGITQSPKYLFRKEGQNVTLSCEQNLNHDAMYWYRQDPGQGLRLIYYSQIVNDFQKGDIAEGYSVSREKKESFPLTVTSAQKNPTAFYLCASSIGFYSNQPQHFGDGTRLSIL.

There are a few counts of this clone. The CDR3 here is CASSPPGAGANTGELFF. CDR3 bases: TGTGCCAGCTCACCACCGGGGGCCGGGGCGAACACCGGGGAGCTGTTTTTT. The chain links TRBV18 to TRBJ2-2, with D possibly being TRBD1 (6 bases). Germline V gives CDR1 KGHSH, CDR2 LQKENI. There are 17 residues in the CDR3. V shed 0 bases and J shed 0 bases, with 11 bases lying between them.

The chain has TRBV28 and TRBJ2-5, with D uncertain. Trimming left V 8 bases short and J 0 bases short, with 19 bases between. This CDR3 region has 16 residues. The germline CDR1 and CDR2 sequences are MDHEN and SYDVKM. In DNA form, the CDR3 reads TGTGCCAGCCACGGACGAGGTCTGGGGTACCAAGAGACCCAGTACTTC. This encodes CASHGRGLGYQETQYF.

This chain links TRBV27 with TRBJ2-3; no clear D. Germline assignment: CDR1 MNHEY and CDR2 SMNVEV (reference sequence). The length of the CDR3 is 15 residues. The V and J ends lost 6 bases and 5 bases respectively, with 18 bases between them. The chain's CDR3 is CASRSRWGARDTQYF. The CDR3 bases are TGTGCCAGCAGATCCCGGTGGGGTGCGAGAGATACGCAGTATTTT.

J is TRBJ2-5 and V is TRBV6-5; 13 bases line up with TRBD2. Unmatched junction bases numbered 9, after V lost 0 bases and J lost 14 bases. Germline-derived CDR1 and CDR2 are MNHEY and SVGAGI. The CDR3 sequence is 15 residues long. Written as DNA, the CDR3 is TGTGCCAGCAGTTACTCTGGGACTAGCGGGGTATCGCCCTACTTC. Protein: CASSYSGTSGVSPYF.

The rearrangement joins TRBV27 to TRBJ2-7; no reliable D call. Germline values: CDR1 MNHEY, CDR2 SMNVEV (reference sequence). V lost 5 bases, J lost 3 bases, and 14 bases lay in between. The CDR3 consists of 14 residues. The CDR3 DNA is TGTGCCAGCAGTCCACGGGTGGCCCGCTACGAGCAGTACTTC. Encoded protein: CASSPRVARYEQYF.

The V gene is TRBV19, the J gene TRBJ2-3, with no clear D. With 5 bases removed from V and 10 bases from J, the gap between germline ends came to 16 bases. This CDR3 is built from 13 residues. The germline V gene has CDR1 LNHDA and CDR2 SQIVND (reference sequence). The CDR3 DNA reads as TGTGCCAGTAGTCCACCATCCGGTTCGGCGCAGTATTTT. Its protein product is CASSPPSGSAQYF.

This chain joins TRBV27 and TRBJ2-7; 14 bases map to TRBD2. V gave up 4 bases and J gave up 2 bases; unmatched junction bases: 7. Germline values: CDR1 MNHEY, CDR2 SMNVEV (reference sequence). This CDR3 is built from 17 residues. The CDR3 DNA is TGTGCCAGCAGTTCGACCGGGACTAGCGGGAGCCCCTACGAGCAGTACTTC. It yields the protein CASSSTGTSGSPYEQYF.

The chain combines TRBV2 with TRBJ2-1; TRBD2 matches 9 bases. CDR3 length equals 15 residues. Trimming took 6 bases from V and 5 from J; bases not matched to a gene: 8. Germline V gene lookup returns CDR1 SNHLY and CDR2 FYNNEI. The CDR3, as DNA: TGTGCCAGCAGGGGTAGCGGGGGATCAAACAATGAGCAGTTCTTC. It specifies CASRGSGGSNNEQFF.

The chain employs TRBV4-1 and TRBJ2-1, with D possibly matching TRBD2 (6 bases). V gave up 1 base and J gave up 10 bases, with 17 bases separating them. The CDR3 is made up of 15 amino acids. From germline, CDR1 is MGHRA and CDR2 YSYEKL. CDR3: CASSQAGSVEGEQFF. CDR3 nucleotide sequence: TGCGCCAGCAGCCAAGCTGGGTCGGTGGAGGGGGAGCAGTTCTTC.

This chain links TRBV10-2 with TRBJ2-7, with 12 bases matching TRBD2. Germline V gene lookup returns CDR1 WSHSY and CDR2 SAAADI. V gave up 10 bases and J gave up 6 bases; unmatched junction bases: 10. CDR3 length equals 14 residues. CDR3 nucleotide sequence: TGCGCCATCCAGAGGACTAGCGGGAAGGGCGAGCAGTACTTC. Protein product: CAIQRTSGKGEQYF.

CDR3 coding DNA: TGTGCCAGCGTTACCACGGAGGCCTACGAGCAGTACTTC. Protein sequence: CASVTTEAYEQYF. The chain uses TRBV28 and TRBJ2-7; TRBD2 is a possible D gene (5 bases). The CDR3 contains 13 residues. CDR1 and CDR2 from the germline V gene are MDHEN and SYDVKM. Trimming took off 8 bases at V and 2 bases at J, with 13 bases between the two ends.

This rearrangement joins TRBV29-1 to TRBJ2-1; 12 bases map to TRBD2. Germline V gives CDR1 SQVTM, CDR2 ANQGSEA. There are 13 residues in the CDR3. Trimming at V came to 5 bases and at J to 10 bases, leaving 6 bases not matched to a gene. For the CDR3, the DNA is TGCAGCGTTAGGACTAGCGGGACGAGCGAGCAGTTCTTC. Amino acids: CSVRTSGTSEQFF.

This rearrangement joins TRBV9 to TRBJ2-1, with D perhaps TRBD1 or TRBD2 (5 bases each). The length of the CDR3 is 11 residues. From germline, CDR1 is SGDLS and CDR2 YYNGEE. V lost 3 bases and J 11 bases, leaving 9 bases between the germline ends. This chain's CDR3 is CASSEGPKQFF. CDR3 DNA sequence: TGTGCCAGCAGCGAGGGACCTAAGCAGTTCTTC.

The rearrangement uses TRBV29-1 and TRBJ1-5; the match to TRBD1 covers 9 bases. The CDR3 loop spans 15 amino acids. Germline assignment: CDR1 SQVTM and CDR2 ANQGSEA. V lost 1 base and J lost 8; bases outside the gene matches: 9. CDR3 DNA: TGCAGCGTTGAAGGCACAGGGGGCCCCGGAGAGCCCCAGCATTTT. Its protein product is CSVEGTGGPGEPQHF.

The chain combines TRBV18 with TRBJ2-3, with D possibly being TRBD1 (5 bases). Germline V CDR1 and CDR2: KGHSH, LQKENI. V dropped 0 bases and J dropped 3 bases, with 13 bases sitting between them. The CDR3 runs to 16 residues. The CDR3 nucleotides read TGTGCCAGCTCACCACCTCCCAGGGTTAGAACAGATACGCAGTATTTT. This sequence encodes CASSPPPRVRTDTQYF.